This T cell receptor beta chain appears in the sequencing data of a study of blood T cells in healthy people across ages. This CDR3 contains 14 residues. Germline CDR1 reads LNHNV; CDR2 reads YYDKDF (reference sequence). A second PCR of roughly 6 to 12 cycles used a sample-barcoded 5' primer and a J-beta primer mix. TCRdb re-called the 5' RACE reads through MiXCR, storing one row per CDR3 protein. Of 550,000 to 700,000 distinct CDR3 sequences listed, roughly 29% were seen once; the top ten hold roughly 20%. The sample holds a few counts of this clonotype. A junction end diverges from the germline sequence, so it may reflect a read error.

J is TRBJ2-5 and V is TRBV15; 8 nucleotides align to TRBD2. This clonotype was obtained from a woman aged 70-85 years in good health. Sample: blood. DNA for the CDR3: TGTTCCACCCAAATCGGGGGGGCCCAAGAGACCCAGTACTTT. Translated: CSTQIGGAQETQYF.